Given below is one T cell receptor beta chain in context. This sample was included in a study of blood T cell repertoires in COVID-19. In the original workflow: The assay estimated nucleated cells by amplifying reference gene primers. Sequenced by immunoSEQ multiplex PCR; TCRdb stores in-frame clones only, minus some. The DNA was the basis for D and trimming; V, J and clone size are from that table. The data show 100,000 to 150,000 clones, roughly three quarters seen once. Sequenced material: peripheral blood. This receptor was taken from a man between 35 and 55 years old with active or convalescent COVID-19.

For the CDR3, the DNA is TGCGCCAGCAGTGACTCTGACAGGGATGAGTGGGGCTACACCTTC. It translates to CASSDSDRDEWGYTF. The chain has TRBV10-1 and TRBJ1-2; 7 bases fit TRBD1. The CDR3 has 15 amino acids. The germline V gene encodes CDR1 WNHNN and CDR2 SYGVQD (reference sequence). The J segment lost 8 bases and the V segment lost 3 bases, leaving 12 bases of the junction unmatched.